These T cell receptor beta chains were read from a single sample in a study of blood T cell repertoires in COVID-19. Sequenced by immunoSEQ multiplex PCR; TCRdb stores in-frame clones only, minus some. The sample has around 290,000 clones; 75% to 90% are singletons. The sample consisted of PBMCs or T cells enriched from blood (not recorded which). Receptors were obtained from a woman aged 40 to 50 who had recovered from COVID-19. CDR3s include the opening cysteine and the closing phenylalanine or tryptophan. D genes are given only for firm matches. A clone size is listed for some rows: how often the clone was seen (once, few, many), or a class if it is expanded.

D: TRBD2; J: TRBJ2-1; size: -; V: TRBV9; CDR3: CASSPRGGRADEQFF; DNA: TGTGCCAGCAGCCCTAGAGGCGGGAGGGCTGATGAGCAGTTCTTC
D: -; J: TRBJ2-1; size: -; V: TRBV4-1; CDR3: CASSQDRTTAREQFF; DNA: TGCGCCAGCAGCCAAGATCGGACTACCGCCCGGGAGCAGTTCTTC
D: -; J: TRBJ1-1; size: -; V: TRBV27; CDR3: CASSLSGQVNTEAFF; DNA: TGTGCCAGCAGTTTAAGTGGGCAGGTTAACACTGAAGCTTTCTTT
D: -; J: TRBJ1-1; size: -; V: TRBV18; CDR3: CASSNQIRGGTEAFF; DNA: TGTGCCAGCTCGAATCAAATCAGGGGTGGCACTGAAGCTTTCTTT
D: TRBD2; J: TRBJ2-5; size: -; V: TRBV5-4; CDR3: CASSTKREGGETQYF; DNA: TGTGCCAGCAGCACCAAGCGGGAGGGGGGCGAGACCCAGTACTTC
D: TRBD1; J: TRBJ1-6; size: -; V: TRBV9; CDR3: CASSVDRGQGAINSPLHF; DNA: TGTGCCAGCAGCGTAGATAGGGGCCAGGGGGCGATTAATTCACCCCTCCACTTT
D: -; J: TRBJ1-4; size: once; V: TRBV6-5; CDR3: CASSRGGDEKLFF; DNA: TGTGCCAGCAGTCGAGGAGGGGATGAAAAACTGTTTTTT
D: TRBD1; J: TRBJ2-1; size: -; V: TRBV5-1; CDR3: CASSLEAFTGQGNEQFF; DNA: TGCGCCAGCAGCTTGGAGGCTTTTACGGGACAGGGCAATGAGCAGTTCTTC
D: TRBD1; J: TRBJ1-2; size: -; V: TRBV5-1; CDR3: CASSQGDASYGYTF; DNA: TGCGCCAGCAGCCAGGGGGACGCATCCTATGGCTACACCTTC
D: TRBD1; J: TRBJ1-6; size: -; V: TRBV7-3; CDR3: CASSFSGTENSPLHF; DNA: TGTGCCAGCAGCTTCTCGGGGACAGAAAATTCACCCCTCCACTTT
D: -; J: TRBJ2-5; size: few; V: TRBV19; CDR3: CASSIQRSVRQETQYF; DNA: TGTGCCAGTAGTATTCAGAGATCCGTCAGGCAAGAGACCCAGTACTTC
D: -; J: TRBJ1-6; size: -; V: TRBV6-1; CDR3: CASSERWTSYNSPLHF; DNA: TGTGCCAGCAGCGAACGCTGGACAAGTTATAATTCACCCCTCCACTTT
D: TRBD1; J: TRBJ1-4; size: -; V: TRBV3-1/TRBV3-2; CDR3: CASSHPTGEREKLFF; DNA: TGTGCCAGCAGCCACCCGACAGGGGAAAGAGAAAAACTGTTTTTT
D: TRBD2; J: TRBJ2-7; size: -; V: TRBV18; CDR3: CASSPIGRENYEQYF; DNA: TGTGCCAGCTCACCAATAGGGCGGGAGAATTACGAGCAGTACTTC
D: -; J: TRBJ2-1; size: -; V: TRBV3-1/TRBV3-2; CDR3: CASSQDTARVRDNEQFF; DNA: TGTGCCAGCAGCCAAGATACGGCCAGGGTTAGGGACAATGAGCAGTTCTTC
D: TRBD1; J: TRBJ1-1; size: -; V: TRBV7-9; CDR3: CASSTDREYTEAFF; DNA: TGTGCCAGCAGCACGGACAGGGAGTACACTGAAGCTTTCTTT
D: -; J: TRBJ1-6; size: -; V: TRBV5-1; CDR3: CASSREEYGDSPLHF; DNA: TGCGCCAGCAGCAGAGAAGAATACGGGGATTCACCCCTCCACTTT
D: -; J: TRBJ2-2; size: -; V: TRBV12-3/TRBV12-4; CDR3: CASSTNRAGELFF; DNA: TGTGCCAGCAGTACCAACAGGGCCGGGGAGCTGTTTTTT
D: TRBD2; J: TRBJ2-2; size: -; V: TRBV11-2; CDR3: CASSFSGGAPGELFF; DNA: TGTGCCAGCAGCTTTAGCGGGGGGGCCCCCGGGGAGCTGTTTTTT
D: TRBD2; J: TRBJ2-3; size: -; V: TRBV19; CDR3: CASSPFAGGADTQYF; DNA: TGTGCCAGTAGTCCCTTCGCGGGAGGCGCAGATACGCAGTATTTT
D: -; J: TRBJ1-2; size: -; V: TRBV14; CDR3: CASSQRTLRGGYTF; DNA: TGTGCCAGCAGCCAACGGACTTTACGGGGTGGCTACACCTTC
D: -; J: TRBJ2-1; size: -; V: TRBV19; CDR3: CASSISNTGDEQFF; DNA: TGTGCCAGTAGTATATCGAATACGGGGGATGAGCAGTTCTTC
D: -; J: TRBJ1-2; size: -; V: TRBV9; CDR3: CASSPRGTNYGYTF; DNA: TGTGCCAGTTCCCCTCGGGGGACGAACTATGGCTACACCTTC
D: -; J: TRBJ2-3; size: once; V: TRBV7-3; CDR3: CASSLMTRSDTQYF; DNA: TGTGCCAGCAGCCTGATGACTAGATCAGATACGCAGTATTTT
D: -; J: TRBJ1-5; size: -; V: TRBV28; CDR3: CASAEANQPQHF; DNA: TGTGCCAGCGCGGAAGCCAATCAGCCCCAGCATTTT
D: TRBD2; J: TRBJ2-2; size: -; V: TRBV7-7; CDR3: CASSLGGTSGRTDTGELFF; DNA: TGTGCTAGCAGCTTAGGGGGGACTAGCGGGAGGACGGACACCGGGGAGCTGTTTTTT
D: TRBD1; J: TRBJ1-2; size: -; V: TRBV2; CDR3: CASTKQGVGNYGYTF; DNA: TGTGCCAGCACCAAACAGGGGGTGGGTAACTATGGCTACACCTTC